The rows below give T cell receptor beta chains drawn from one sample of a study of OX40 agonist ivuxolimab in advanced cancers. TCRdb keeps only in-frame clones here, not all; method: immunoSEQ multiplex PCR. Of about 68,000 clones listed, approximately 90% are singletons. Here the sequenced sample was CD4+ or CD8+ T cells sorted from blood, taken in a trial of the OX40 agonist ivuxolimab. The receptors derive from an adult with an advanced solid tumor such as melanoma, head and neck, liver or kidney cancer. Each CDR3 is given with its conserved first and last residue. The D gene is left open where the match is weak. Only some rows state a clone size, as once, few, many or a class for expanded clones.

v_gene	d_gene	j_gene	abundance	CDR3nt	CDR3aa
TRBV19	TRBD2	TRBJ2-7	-	TGTGCCAGTAGTCACGTAGCGGGAGGCCCTTACGAGCAGTACTTC	CASSHVAGGPYEQYF
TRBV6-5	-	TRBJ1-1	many	TGTGCCAGCAGTTGGCGGGAGGGGAACACTGAAGCTTTCTTT	CASSWREGNTEAFF
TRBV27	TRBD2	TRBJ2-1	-	TGTGCCAGCAGTTTGGTCGGGAGGGTTGAGCAGTTCTTC	CASSLVGRVEQFF
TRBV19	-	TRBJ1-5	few	TGTGCCAGTAGATATGGTAGGAGCAATCAGCCCCAGCATTTT	CASRYGRSNQPQHF
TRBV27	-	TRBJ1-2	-	TGTGCCAGCAGTTTTTTCTCTATATCCTCGGGAGCTAACTATGGCTACACCTTC	CASSFFSISSGANYGYTF
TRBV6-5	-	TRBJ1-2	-	TGTGCCAGCAGCTTCGGACCTACCTATGGCTACACCTTC	CASSFGPTYGYTF
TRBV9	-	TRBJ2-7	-	TGTGCCAGCAGCGTTGGTGGGGGGACCGAGCAGTACTTC	CASSVGGGTEQYF
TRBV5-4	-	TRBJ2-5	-	TGTGCCAGCAGCTTGGGATTTCAAGAGACCCAGTACTTC	CASSLGFQETQYF
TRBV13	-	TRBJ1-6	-	TGTGCCAGCAGCCAACAGGAGGTCGAAAAGGGGGCCCTCCACTTT	CASSQQEVEKGALHF
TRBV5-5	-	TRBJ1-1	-	TGTGCCAGCAGCTTGACGGTAGGGCGGACTAACACTGAAGCTTTCTTT	CASSLTVGRTNTEAFF
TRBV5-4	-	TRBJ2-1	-	TGTGCCAGCAGCCCGGGCAATGAGCAGTTCTTC	CASSPGNEQFF
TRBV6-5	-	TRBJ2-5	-	TGTGCCAGCAGTTACCACAGGGCCCGATACCAAGAGACCCAGTACTTC	CASSYHRARYQETQYF
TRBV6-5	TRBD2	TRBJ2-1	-	TGTGCCAGCAGTTATACAGCGGGGGGCTACAATGAGCAGTTCTTC	CASSYTAGGYNEQFF
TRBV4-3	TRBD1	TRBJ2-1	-	TGCGCCAGCAGCCAAGATCAGACAGGGCAATACTACAATGAGCAGTTCTTC	CASSQDQTGQYYNEQFF
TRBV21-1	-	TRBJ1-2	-	TGTGCCAGCAGCAAGGAGGGGAACTATGGCTACACCTTC	CASSKEGNYGYTF